This TCR beta chain came from a study of blood T cells in healthy people across ages. CDR1 and CDR2 (germline): DFQATT, SNEGSKA (reference sequence). The CDR3 covers 15 residues. Isolating PBMCs gave at least 7 million of these cells per sample. It was with a sample-barcoded 5' primer and a J-beta primer mix that a second PCR of roughly 7 to 12 cycles was run. TCRdb processed the 5' RACE reads anew with MiXCR; each CDR3 protein has one entry. The sample holds 1,100,000 or so distinct CDR3 sequences; roughly 45% are singletons and the top ten take 15% to 20%. The chain uses TRBV20-1 and TRBJ2-5; TRBD2 matches 13 bases. Matching the DNA end better, TRBJ2-7 makes the J call doubtful. This TCR was recovered from a woman aged 55 to 70 in good health. Sequenced input: blood. In DNA, the CDR3 is TGCAGTGCTAGTGTGGGACTAGCGGGGTTAAACGAGCAGTACTTC. Amino acids: CSASVGLAGLNEQYF.